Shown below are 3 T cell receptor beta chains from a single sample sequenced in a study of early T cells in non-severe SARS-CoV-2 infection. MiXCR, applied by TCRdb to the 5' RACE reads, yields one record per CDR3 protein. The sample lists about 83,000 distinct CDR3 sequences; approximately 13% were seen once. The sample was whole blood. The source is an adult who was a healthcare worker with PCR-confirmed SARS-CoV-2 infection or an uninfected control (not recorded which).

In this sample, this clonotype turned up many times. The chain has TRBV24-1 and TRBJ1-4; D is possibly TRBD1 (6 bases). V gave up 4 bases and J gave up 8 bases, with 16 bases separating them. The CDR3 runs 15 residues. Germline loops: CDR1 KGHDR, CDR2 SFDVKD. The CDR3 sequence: CATSDSTGGNEKLFF. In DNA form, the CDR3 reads TGTGCCACCAGTGACTCGACAGGTGGTAACGAAAAACTGTTTTTT.

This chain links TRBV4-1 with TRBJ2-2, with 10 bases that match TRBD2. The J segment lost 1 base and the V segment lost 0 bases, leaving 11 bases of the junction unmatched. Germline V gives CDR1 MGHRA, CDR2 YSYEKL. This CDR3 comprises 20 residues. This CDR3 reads CASSQEASGRLGVNTGELFF. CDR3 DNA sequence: TGCGCCAGCAGCCAAGAAGCTAGCGGGAGATTAGGGGTGAACACCGGGGAGCTGTTTTTT.

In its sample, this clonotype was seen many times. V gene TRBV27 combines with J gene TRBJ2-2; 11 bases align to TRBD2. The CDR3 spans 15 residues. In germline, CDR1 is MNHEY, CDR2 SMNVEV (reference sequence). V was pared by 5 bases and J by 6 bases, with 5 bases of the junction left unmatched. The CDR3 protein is CASSTLAGGPGELFF. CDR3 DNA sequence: TGTGCCAGCAGTACTCTAGCGGGAGGTCCCGGGGAGCTGTTTTTT.